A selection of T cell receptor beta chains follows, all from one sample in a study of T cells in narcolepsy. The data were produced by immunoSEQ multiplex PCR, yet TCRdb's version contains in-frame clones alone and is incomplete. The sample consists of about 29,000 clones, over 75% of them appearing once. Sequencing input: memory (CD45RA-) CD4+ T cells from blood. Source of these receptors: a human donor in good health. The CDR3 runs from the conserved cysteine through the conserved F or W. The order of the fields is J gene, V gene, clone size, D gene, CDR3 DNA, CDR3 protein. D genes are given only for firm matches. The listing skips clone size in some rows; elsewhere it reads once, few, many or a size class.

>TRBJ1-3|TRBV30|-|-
TGTGCCTGGACTGGTCTAATCTCTGGAAACACCATATATTTT
CAWTGLISGNTIYF
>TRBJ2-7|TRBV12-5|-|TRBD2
TGTGCTAGTGGTTTGGGAGAGGGGACTAGCGAAGCCTACGAGCAGTACTTC
CASGLGEGTSEAYEQYF
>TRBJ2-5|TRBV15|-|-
TGTGCCACCAGCGACGGGTTCCAAGAGACCCAGTACTTC
CATSDGFQETQYF
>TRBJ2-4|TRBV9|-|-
TGTGCCAGCAGCGTAGCTGGCCGGTTGGAAAACATTCAGTACTTC
CASSVAGRLENIQYF
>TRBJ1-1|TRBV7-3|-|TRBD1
TGTGCCAGCAGCTTACACCCAGGGGGCGACACTGAAGCTTTCTTT
CASSLHPGGDTEAFF
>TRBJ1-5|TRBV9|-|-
TGTGCCAGCAGCGTGGGAAATCAGCCCCAGCATTTT
CASSVGNQPQHF
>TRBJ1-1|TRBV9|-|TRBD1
TGTGCCAGCAGCGAACAGGGGGCGAGCACTGAAGCTTTCTTT
CASSEQGASTEAFF
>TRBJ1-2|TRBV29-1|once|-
TGCAGCGCCCTAACTGGGGGGGACTATGGCTACACCTTC
CSALTGGDYGYTF
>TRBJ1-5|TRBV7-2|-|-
TGTGCCAGCGCTATACGGGGCAATCAGCCCCAGCATTTT
CASAIRGNQPQHF
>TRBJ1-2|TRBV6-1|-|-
TGTGCCAGCAGTGTCATCAGGGACGGTAACTATGGCTACACCTTC
CASSVIRDGNYGYTF
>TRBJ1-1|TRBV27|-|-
TGTGCCAGCAGTTTAGCGGGAGGCTGTGACACTGAAGCTTTCTTT
CASSLAGGCDTEAFF
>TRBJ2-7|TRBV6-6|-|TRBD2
TGTGCCAGCAGGAAAAGAACTAGCGGGAGGGTGTACGAGCAGTACTTC
CASRKRTSGRVYEQYF
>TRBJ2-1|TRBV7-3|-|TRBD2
TGTGCCAGCAGGCTGAGGGAGGGGCTCTACAATGAGCAGCTCTTC
CASRLREGLYNEQLF
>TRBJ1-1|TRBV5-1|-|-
TGCGCCAGCAGCACCGACGGTATGAACACTGAAGCTTTCTTT
CASSTDGMNTEAFF
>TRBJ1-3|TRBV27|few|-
TGTGCCAGCAGTCAAAGGACGGGGCTTGGGAACACCATATATTTT
CASSQRTGLGNTIYF
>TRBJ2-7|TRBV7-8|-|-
TGTGCCAGCAGCTTACCGGGGAGTATGGCCTACGAGCAGTACTTC
CASSLPGSMAYEQYF
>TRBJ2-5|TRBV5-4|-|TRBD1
TGTGCCAGCAGCGCGGGACAGGGTCGCGTGGGCCAAGAGACCCAGTACTTC
CASSAGQGRVGQETQYF
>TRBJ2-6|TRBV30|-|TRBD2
TGTGCCTGGAGGCCCAGTGGACGAGGGACTAGCGGGAGGGGAGGGGCCAACGTCCTGACTTTC
CAWRPSGRGTSGRGGANVLTF
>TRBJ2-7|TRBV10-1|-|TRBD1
TGCGCCAGCAGTGCGGGTGACAGGGTGCCCTACGAGCAGTACTTC
CASSAGDRVPYEQYF
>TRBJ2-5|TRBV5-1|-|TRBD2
TGCGCCAGCAGCGATAGCGGGAGAAAAGAGACCCAGTACTTC
CASSDSGRKETQYF
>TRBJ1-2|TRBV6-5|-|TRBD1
TGTGCCAGCAGTTACGCGACAGGGACCGGCTACACCTTC
CASSYATGTGYTF
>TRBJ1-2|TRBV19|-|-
TGTGCCACAACGCCTCGGGACGGGTTGAACTATGGCTACACCTTC
CATTPRDGLNYGYTF
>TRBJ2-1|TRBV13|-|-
TGTGCCAGTCGACTAAATCAAGAGCAGTTCTTC
CASRLNQEQFF
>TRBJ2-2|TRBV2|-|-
TGTGCCAGCAGTGAGGGGGCACTGGCCATCGGGGAGCTGTTTTTT
CASSEGALAIGELFF
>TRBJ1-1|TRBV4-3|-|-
TGCGCCAGCAGCCAAGGAGGGTACGATAAGATGAACACTGAAGCTTTCTTT
CASSQGGYDKMNTEAFF
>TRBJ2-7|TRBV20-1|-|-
TGCAGTGCTAGAGGAGGGTACGAGCAGTACTTC
CSARGGYEQYF
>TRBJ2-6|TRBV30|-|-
TGTGCCTGGAGGTCTGTAAGGGCGGGGGCCAACGTCCTGACTTTC
CAWRSVRAGANVLTF
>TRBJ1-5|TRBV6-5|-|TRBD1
TGTGCCAGCAGTTCCTGGGACAGGGGGCAGCCCCAGCATTTT
CASSSWDRGQPQHF
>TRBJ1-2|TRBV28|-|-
TGTGCCAGCAGTTTATATCCTTATGGCTACACCTTC
CASSLYPYGYTF
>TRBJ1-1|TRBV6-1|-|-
TGTGCCAGCAAAAGACAGACGGAACATGTTGAAGCTTTCTTT
CASKRQTEHVEAFF
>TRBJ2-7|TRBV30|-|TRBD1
TGTGCCTGGAGTAGGGGGCGAGAGGAGCAGTACTTC
CAWSRGREEQYF
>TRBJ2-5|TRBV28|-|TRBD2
TGTGCCAGCAGTCAGGCGGGAGGAACCAAGACCCAGTACTTC
CASSQAGGTKTQYF
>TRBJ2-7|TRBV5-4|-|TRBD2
TGTGCCAGCAGCATGGGGACTAGCGGGGCCTACGAGCAGTACTTC
CASSMGTSGAYEQYF
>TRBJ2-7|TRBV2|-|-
TGTGCCACCGGCGGGACGAGGAGCTCCCACGAGCAGTACTTC
CATGGTRSSHEQYF
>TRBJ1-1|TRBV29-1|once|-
TGCAGCGTTGAACTCTCGAGGCAGGGCGAAGCTTTCTTT
CSVELSRQGEAFF
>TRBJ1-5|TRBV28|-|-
TGTGCCAGCAGTTTAACGGATCAGCCCCAGCATTTT
CASSLTDQPQHF
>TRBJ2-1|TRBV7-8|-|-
TGTGCCAGCAGCTTAGGGTGGGCAACAACCAACAATGAGCAGTTCTTC
CASSLGWATTNNEQFF
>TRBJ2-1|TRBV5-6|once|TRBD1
TGTGCCAGCAGCGCAGGGACAGGGGCCGGCAATGAGCAGTTCTTC
CASSAGTGAGNEQFF
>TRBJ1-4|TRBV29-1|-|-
TGCAGCGTCCAATTGACGGAGAAAAAACTGTTTTTT
CSVQLTEKKLFF
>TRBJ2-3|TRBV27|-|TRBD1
TGTGCCAGCAGTCCCCCGGACAGGCGCACAGATACGCAGTATTTT
CASSPPDRRTDTQYF
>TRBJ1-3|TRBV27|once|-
TGTGCCAGCCGCTCGACAGCCTCTGGAAACACCATATATTTT
CASRSTASGNTIYF
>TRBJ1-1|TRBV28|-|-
TGTGCCAGCAGTTTATTCGGCCGGATGGTAGAAACTGAAGCTTTCTTT
CASSLFGRMVETEAFF
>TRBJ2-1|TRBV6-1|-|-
TGTGCCAGCAGTGAAACCGACTTAAGCTCCTACAATGAGCAGTTCTTC
CASSETDLSSYNEQFF
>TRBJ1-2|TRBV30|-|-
TGTGCCTGGAGTGTCGAACAGAACTATGGCTACACCTTC
CAWSVEQNYGYTF
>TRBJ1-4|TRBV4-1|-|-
TGCGCCAGCAGCCAAAGACAGCATCAAAATGAAAAACTGTTTTTT
CASSQRQHQNEKLFF
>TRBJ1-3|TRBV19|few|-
TGTGCCAGTAGTGCCGAGGGACGGACCTTCTCTGGAAACACCATATATTTT
CASSAEGRTFSGNTIYF
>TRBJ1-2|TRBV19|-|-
TGTGCCAGTAGTATGGTACGGGACGGAAGCTACACCTTC
CASSMVRDGSYTF
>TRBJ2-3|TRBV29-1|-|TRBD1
TGCAGCGTCCTTCGGGCAGGGGGCCGCACAGATACGCAGTATTTT
CSVLRAGGRTDTQYF
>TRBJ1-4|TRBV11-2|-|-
TGTGCCAGCAGCTTAGGACCGTTTAATGAAAAACTGTTTTTT
CASSLGPFNEKLFF
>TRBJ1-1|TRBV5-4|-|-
TGTGCCAGCAGCCGGGACATTAACACTGAAGCTTTCTTT
CASSRDINTEAFF
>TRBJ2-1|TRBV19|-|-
TGTGCCAGTAGTGATTATTCGAAGGCTCTTTTGTACAATGAGCAGTTCTTC
CASSDYSKALLYNEQFF
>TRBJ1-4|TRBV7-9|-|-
TGTGCCAGCAGCTTAGACAGGTTCCAAAATGAAAAACTGTTTTTT
CASSLDRFQNEKLFF